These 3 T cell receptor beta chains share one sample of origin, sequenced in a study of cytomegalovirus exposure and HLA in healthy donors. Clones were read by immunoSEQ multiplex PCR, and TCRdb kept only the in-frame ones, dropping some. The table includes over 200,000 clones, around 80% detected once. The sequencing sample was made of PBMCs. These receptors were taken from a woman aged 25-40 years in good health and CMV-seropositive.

The CDR3 spells CASSELGSAQETQYF. The CDR3 bases are TGTGCCAGCAGTGAATTGGGCTCCGCCCAAGAGACCCAGTACTTC. The V and J genes are TRBV2 and TRBJ2-5; D unclear. Between the trimmed V and J ends, which lost 2 bases and 1 base, there was a span of 11 bases. In germline, CDR1 is SNHLY, CDR2 FYNNEI. The CDR3 runs to 15 residues.

CDR3: CASSLAGVTGELFF. CDR3 DNA: TGTGCCAGCAGCCTAGCGGGAGTAACCGGGGAGCTGTTTTTT. The chain combines TRBV11-3 with TRBJ2-2; 10 bases fit TRBD2. The CDR3 loop spans 14 amino acids. Per the germline V gene, CDR1 is SGHNT and CDR2 is YENEEA. Germline trimming cut 5 bases from V and 5 bases from J; bases unmatched to any gene: 2.

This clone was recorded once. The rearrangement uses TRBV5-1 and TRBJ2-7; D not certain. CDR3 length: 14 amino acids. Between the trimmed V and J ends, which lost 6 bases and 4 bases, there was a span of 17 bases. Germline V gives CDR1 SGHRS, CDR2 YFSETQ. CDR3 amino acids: CASTAGPQNYEQYF. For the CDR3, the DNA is TGCGCCAGCACCGCCGGGCCCCAAAATTACGAGCAGTACTTC.